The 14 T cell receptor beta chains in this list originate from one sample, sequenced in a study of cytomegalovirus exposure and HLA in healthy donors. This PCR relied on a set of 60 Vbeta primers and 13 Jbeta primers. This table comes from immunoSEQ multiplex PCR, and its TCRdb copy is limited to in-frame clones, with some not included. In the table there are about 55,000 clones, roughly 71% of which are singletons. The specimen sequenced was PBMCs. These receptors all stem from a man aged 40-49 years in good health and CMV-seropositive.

Here the CDR3 reads CASSQATTPYGYTF. The CDR3 DNA sequence: TGCGCCAGCAGCCAAGCGACAACTCCCTATGGCTACACCTTC. This chain uses TRBV4-1 with TRBJ1-2, with D uncertain. The V and J ends lost 1 base and 4 bases respectively, with 10 bases between them. This CDR3 has 14 amino acids. Germline values: CDR1 MGHRA, CDR2 YSYEKL.

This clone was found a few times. CDR3 nucleotide sequence: TGTGCCAGCAGCTTAGACGGGGGGATTTCCTACGAGCAGTACTTC. This translates into CASSLDGGISYEQYF. The chain is built from TRBV11-2 and TRBJ2-7; TRBD2 matches at 7 bases. In germline, CDR1 is SGHAT, CDR2 FQNNGV. J lost 1 base, V lost 0 bases, and 3 bases had no gene match. The CDR3 has 15 amino acids.

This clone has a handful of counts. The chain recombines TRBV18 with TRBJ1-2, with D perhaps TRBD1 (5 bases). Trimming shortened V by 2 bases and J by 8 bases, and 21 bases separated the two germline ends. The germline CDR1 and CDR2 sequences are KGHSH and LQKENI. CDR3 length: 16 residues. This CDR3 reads CASSPSSLGPMTGYTF. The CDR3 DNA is TGTGCCAGCTCACCATCGTCATTGGGGCCGATGACGGGCTACACCTTC.

The CDR3 DNA reads TGTGCCAGCAGACCCACAGGGACCCGCACAGATACGCAGTATTTT. This gives the protein CASRPTGTRTDTQYF. This chain joins TRBV6-6 and TRBJ2-3, with TRBD1 as a possible D gene (6 bases). This CDR3 has 15 amino acids. V dropped 6 bases and J dropped 1 base, with 14 bases sitting between them. Germline lookup yields CDR1 MNHNY and CDR2 SVGAGI (reference sequence).

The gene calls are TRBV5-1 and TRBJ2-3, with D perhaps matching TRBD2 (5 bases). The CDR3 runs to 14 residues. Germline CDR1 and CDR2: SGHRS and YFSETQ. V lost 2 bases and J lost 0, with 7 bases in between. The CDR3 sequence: CASSLADSTDTQYF. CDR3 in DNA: TGCGCCAGCAGCTTAGCGGACAGCACAGATACGCAGTATTTT.

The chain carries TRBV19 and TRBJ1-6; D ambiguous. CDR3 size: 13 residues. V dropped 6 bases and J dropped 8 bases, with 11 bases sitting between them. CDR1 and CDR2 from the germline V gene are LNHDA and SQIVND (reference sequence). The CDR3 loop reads CASRPGSHSPLHF. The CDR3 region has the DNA TGTGCCAGTAGGCCGGGATCTCATTCACCCCTCCACTTT.

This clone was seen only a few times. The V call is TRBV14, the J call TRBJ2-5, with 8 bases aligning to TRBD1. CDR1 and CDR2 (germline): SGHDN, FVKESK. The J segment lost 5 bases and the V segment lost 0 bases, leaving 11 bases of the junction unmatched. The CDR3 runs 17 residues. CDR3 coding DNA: TGTGCCAGCAGCCAAGACATTGACAGGGGAGATTGGGAGACCCAGTACTTC. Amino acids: CASSQDIDRGDWETQYF.

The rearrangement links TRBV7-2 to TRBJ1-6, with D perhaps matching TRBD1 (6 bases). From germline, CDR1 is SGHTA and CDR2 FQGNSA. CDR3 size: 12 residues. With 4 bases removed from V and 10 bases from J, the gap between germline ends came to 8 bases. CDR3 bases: TGTGCCAGCAGCTCGACAGGCTCACCCCTCCACTTT. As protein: CASSSTGSPLHF.

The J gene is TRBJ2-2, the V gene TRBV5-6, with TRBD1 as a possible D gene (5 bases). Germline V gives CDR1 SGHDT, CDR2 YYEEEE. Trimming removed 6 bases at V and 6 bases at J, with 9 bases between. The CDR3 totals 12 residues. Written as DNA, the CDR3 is TGTGCCAGCATGACAGATCCCGGGGAGCTGTTTTTT. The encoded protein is CASMTDPGELFF.

The CDR3 sequence: CASTLEGRTEAFF. CDR3 coding DNA: TGTGCCAGTACCCTGGAGGGCCGGACTGAAGCTTTCTTT. The chain carries TRBV19 and TRBJ1-1; D is unresolved. The CDR3 is 13 amino acids. V shed 7 bases and J shed 5 bases, with 14 bases lying between them. Germline V lookup: CDR1 LNHDA, CDR2 SQIVND (reference sequence). Supplemented by reference TRBV19 and TRBJ1-1, the full variable domain reads DGGITQSPKYLFRKEGQNVTLSCEQNLNHDAMYWYRQDPGQGLRLIYYSQIVNDFQKGDIAEGYSVSREKKESFPLTVTSAQKNPTAFYLCASTLEGRTEAFFGQGTRLTVV.

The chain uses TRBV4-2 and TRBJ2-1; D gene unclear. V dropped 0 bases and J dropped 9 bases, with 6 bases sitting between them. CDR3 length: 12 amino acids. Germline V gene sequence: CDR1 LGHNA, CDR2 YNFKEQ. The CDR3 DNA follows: TGTGCCAGCAGCCAAGACTCGGGTGAGCAGTTCTTC. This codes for CASSQDSGEQFF.

The CDR3 is CASSSYRATEAFF. CDR3 DNA: TGTGCCAGCAGCTCCTACAGGGCCACTGAAGCTTTCTTT. The J gene is TRBJ1-1, the V gene TRBV7-6, with a possible D match to TRBD1 (6 bases). V was shortened by 4 bases and J by 4 bases, with 10 bases between the two germline ends. Germline V gene sequence: CDR1 SGHVS, CDR2 FNYEAQ. The CDR3 sequence is 13 residues long. Variable domain in full (rest from reference TRBV7-6 and TRBJ1-1): GAGVSQSPRYKVTKRGQDVALRCDPISGHVSLYWYRQALGQGPEFLTYFNYEAQQDKSGLPNDRFSAERPEGSISTLTIQRTEQRDSAMYRCASSSYRATEAFFGQGTRLTVV.

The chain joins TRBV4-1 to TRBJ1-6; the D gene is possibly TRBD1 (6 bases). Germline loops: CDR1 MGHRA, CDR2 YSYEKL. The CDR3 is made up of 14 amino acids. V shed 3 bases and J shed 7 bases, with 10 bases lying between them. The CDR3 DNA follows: TGCGCCAGCAGCCACCTAGGGACAAATTCACCCCTCCACTTT. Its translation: CASSHLGTNSPLHF.

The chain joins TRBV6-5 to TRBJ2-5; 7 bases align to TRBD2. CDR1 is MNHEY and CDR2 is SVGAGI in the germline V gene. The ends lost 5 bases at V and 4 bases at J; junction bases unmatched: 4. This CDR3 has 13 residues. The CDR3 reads CASSGGGRETQYF. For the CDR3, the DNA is TGTGCCAGCAGTGGCGGGGGAAGAGAGACCCAGTACTTC.